The present entry profiles one TCR beta chain with its context. This CDR3 has 14 amino acids. V gave up 7 bases and J gave up 4 bases, with 15 bases separating them. Germline CDR1 is MNHEY and CDR2 is SVGAGI. Method: immunoSEQ multiplex PCR; TCRdb's copy keeps in-frame clones and lacks some. The table records about 38,000 clones, 89% of them present only once. This sample is part of a study of OX40 agonist ivuxolimab in advanced cancers. J is TRBJ2-3 and V is TRBV6-5; D is uncertain. Sequenced material: CD4+ or CD8+ T cells sorted from blood, taken in a trial of the OX40 agonist ivuxolimab. This receptor was identified in an adult with an advanced solid tumor such as melanoma, head and neck, liver or kidney cancer. CDR3 sequence (DNA): TGTGCCAGCACCTTAAGAAACATTGCAGATACGCAGTATTTT. Protein sequence: CASTLRNIADTQYF.